This paragraph covers one T cell receptor beta chain sequence. Antigen: not known. The data stem from a study of cytomegalovirus exposure and HLA in healthy donors. Whole-study findings and limits: Analysis performed later found approximately 17,000 TCR beta sequences associated with HLA alleles at 0.05 false discovery rate. Within an earlier analysis, most TCR beta V segments proved productive either about 90% or about 30% of the time.

V trimming: 1 base; J trimming: 6 bases; junction bases outside the gene matches: 4. From germline, CDR1 is SGDLS and CDR2 YYNGEE. The CDR3 extends over 15 amino acids. 13 Jbeta primers and 60 Vbeta primers were used for the PCR. In the original processing: Among the unique TCR beta chains that a later analysis counted, around 72 million in all, some 10 million were shared. Some clones are missing from TCRdb's copy, which holds only in-frame ones; the method was immunoSEQ multiplex PCR. From that table come the V and J calls and clone size; the DNA was used to work out D and trimming. The data show roughly 110,000 clones, with over 70% seen just once and less than 3.5% held by the top ten.

The chain combines TRBV9 with TRBJ1-6; TRBD1 matches 7 bases. Material for sequencing was PBMCs. The receptor was derived from a female donor in good health and CMV-seronegative. The CDR3 region is CASSVQGVVNSPLHF. The CDR3 DNA reads as TGTGCCAGCAGCGTACAGGGGGTGGTTAATTCACCCCTCCACTTT.